Detailed here is one T cell receptor beta chain. This entry is derived from a study of blood T cell repertoires in COVID-19. For the study at large: Sample material is recorded as cDNA or gDNA derived from T cells, B-cell-depleted T cells, or PBMCs.

There are 13 residues in the CDR3. Trimming removed 2 bases at V and 4 bases at J, with 9 bases between. Germline V gene data show CDR1 as MNHNS and CDR2 as SASEGT. The data were produced by immunoSEQ multiplex PCR, yet TCRdb's version contains in-frame clones alone and is incomplete. Of 150,000 or so clones in the sample, roughly 87% are singletons; the top ten hold 5%. Sequenced material: peripheral blood. This chain connects TRBV6-1 to TRBJ2-7; no firm D call. This TCR came from a human donor in a cohort sampled during active COVID-19. The CDR3 reads CASSENSPYEQYF. As DNA, the CDR3 is TGTGCCAGCAGTGAAAATTCTCCGTACGAGCAGTACTTC.